This T cell receptor beta chain appears in the sequencing data of a study of blood T cell repertoires in COVID-19. Study-level background: Nucleic acid was either cDNA or gDNA, and it came from T cells, B-cell-depleted T cells, or PBMCs.

Self-reported history from a screening survey and questionnaire set each donor's cohort. Donors in Cohort 3 who had recovered were those with two negative PCRs, healthcare professional clearance, or resolution of their symptoms. Germline-derived CDR1 and CDR2 are MNHEY and SVGAGI. V was cut by 0 bases and J by 5 bases, with 7 bases left in between. CDR3 size: 13 residues. The method was immunoSEQ multiplex PCR; TCRdb's version includes in-frame clones alone and lacks a portion of them. The sample contains 250,000 to 350,000 clones, about 87% of which appear only once. The sequenced material came from PBMCs or T cells enriched from blood (not recorded which). This sequence was found in a woman between 50 and 59 years old who had recovered from COVID-19. The V call is TRBV6-5, the J call TRBJ1-2; unclear D gene. The CDR3 coding sequence is TGTGCCAGCAGTTACTCTCGCGGGTATGGCTACACCTTC. Its translation: CASSYSRGYGYTF.